Below, 23 T cell receptor beta chains from the same sample are listed, as sequenced in a study of blood T cell repertoires in COVID-19. The table came from immunoSEQ multiplex PCR; TCRdb's copy has only in-frame clones and leaves some out. The table has roughly 250,000 clones, 70% to 90% seen once. The sequenced sample consisted of PBMCs or T cells enriched from blood (not recorded which). These receptor sequences come from a woman in her twenties or thirties who had recovered from COVID-19.

The V call is TRBV24-1, the J call TRBJ2-5; the D gene is possibly TRBD2 (5 bases). The CDR3 is 12 residues long. V lost 11 bases and J 2 bases, leaving 11 bases between the germline ends. CDR1 and CDR2 (germline): KGHDR, SFDVKD. CDR3 protein: CAIMRVQETQYF. CDR3 sequence (DNA): TGTGCCATCATGAGGGTACAAGAGACCCAGTACTTC.

The V and J genes are TRBV2 and TRBJ2-7; D is ambiguous. V gave up 7 bases and J gave up 6 bases, with 10 bases separating them. Germline V gene data show CDR1 as SNHLY and CDR2 as FYNNEI. This CDR3 is built from 11 residues. CDR3: CASISPREQYF. CDR3 in DNA: TGTGCCAGCATTTCCCCCCGCGAGCAGTACTTC.

Remarks on this clone: The same CDR3 arises from other DNA sequences in this sample as well. This chain uses TRBV11-2 with TRBJ1-6; D is uncertain. The germline V and J ends were trimmed by 0 bases and 7 bases, with 7 bases remaining between them. This CDR3 comprises 14 residues. Per germline, CDR1 SGHAT and CDR2 FQNNGV. CDR3: CASSLEGGNSPLHF. The CDR3 nucleotides read TGTGCCAGCAGCTTAGAGGGAGGGAATTCACCCCTCCACTTT.

This clone was counted a single time. This chain connects TRBV7-8 to TRBJ1-5, with 10 positions matching TRBD1. Germline V gives CDR1 SGHVS, CDR2 FQNEAQ. This CDR3 comprises 19 residues. The ends lost 2 bases at V and 0 bases at J; junction bases unmatched: 10. As DNA, the CDR3 is TGTGCCAGCAGCTTACTTGCCGGGACAGGGGAATATAGCAATCAGCCCCAGCATTTT. This encodes CASSLLAGTGEYSNQPQHF.

This clone was found once. V is TRBV7-6 and J is TRBJ1-3; 9 positions match TRBD1. V was clipped by 1 base and J by 3 bases; unmatched bases: 4. CDR1 is SGHVS and CDR2 is FNYEAQ in the germline V gene. The CDR3 runs to 16 residues. This chain's CDR3 is CASSLEGQGLGNTIYF. The CDR3 nucleotides read TGTGCCAGCAGCTTAGAGGGACAGGGCCTTGGAAACACCATATATTTT.

The gene calls are TRBV19 and TRBJ2-3, with D hard to call. Deletions cut 4 bases from V and 6 bases from J, with 5 bases between. The CDR3 is 11 residues long. Germline V gives CDR1 LNHDA, CDR2 SQIVND (reference sequence). Here the CDR3 reads CASSNYDTQYF. The DNA of the CDR3 is TGTGCCAGTAGTAACTATGATACGCAGTATTTT.

The chain uses TRBV28 and TRBJ1-4; a weak D match, TRBD1 (6 bases). This CDR3 has 14 residues. Germline-derived CDR1 and CDR2 are MDHEN and SYDVKM. V lost 8 bases, J lost 1 base, and 11 bases lay in between. CDR3 nucleotide sequence: TGTGCCAGCGAAGCCAGGGGAACTAATGAAAAACTGTTTTTT. It yields the protein CASEARGTNEKLFF.

As for this clone: The junction shows a germline mismatch at one end, possibly a read error. Other DNA sequences in the same sample also yield this CDR3. The chain carries TRBV5-4 and TRBJ1-1, with D possibly matching TRBD1 (6 bases). Germline CDR1 reads SGHNT; CDR2 reads YYREEE (reference sequence). The CDR3 length is 12 residues. The CDR3 loop is CASSLDSTEAFF. The CDR3 bases are TGTGCCAGCAGTTTGGACAGCACTGAAGCTTTCTTT.

This sequence joins TRBV12-3 or TRBV12-4 and TRBJ2-3; D may be TRBD2 (5 bases). The CDR3 totals 13 residues. The V gene lost 6 bases and the J gene lost 1 base, with 8 bases spanning the gap. The CDR3 DNA reads as TGTGCCAGCAGCGTTAGCGGCACAGATACGCAGTATTTT. Its translation: CASSVSGTDTQYF.

J is TRBJ1-3 and V is TRBV5-6; D remains unclear. CDR1 SGHDT and CDR2 YYEEEE come from the germline V gene. The CDR3 spans 15 residues. V was cut by 3 bases and J by 4 bases, with 14 bases left in between. CDR3 nucleotides: TGTGCCAGCAGCTCCGTGTCCGACACAGGAAACACCATATATTTT. It encodes CASSSVSDTGNTIYF.

This chain links TRBV6-4 with TRBJ2-1, with 7 bases identical to TRBD2. The CDR3 extends over 14 amino acids. Looked up from germline, CDR1 is MRHNA and CDR2 is SNTAGT. The ends lost 2 bases at V and 9 bases at J; junction bases unmatched: 7. CDR3 sequence (DNA): TGTGCCAGCAGTGACGGGAGGGAGTCGTCTGAGCAGTTCTTC. Its protein product is CASSDGRESSEQFF.

In its sample, this clone was seen a few times. V and J are TRBV4-1 and TRBJ2-1, with 9 bases lining up with TRBD2. The trim removed 3 bases at V and 2 bases at J, leaving 5 bases unmatched. Germline CDR1 is MGHRA and CDR2 is YSYEKL. This CDR3 spans 16 amino acids. In DNA form, the CDR3 reads TGCGCCAGCAGCCAGGTTAGCGGGGGTACCTACAATGAGCAGTTCTTC. Its protein is CASSQVSGGTYNEQFF.

The chain couples TRBV5-1 to TRBJ2-3; the match to TRBD2 covers 13 bases. Losses at the gene ends were 5 bases for V and 6 bases for J; bases not matched to a gene: 9. The CDR3 contains 16 residues. Per germline, CDR1 SGHRS and CDR2 YFSETQ. CDR3: CASRLLAGGPLDTQYF. As DNA, the CDR3 is TGCGCCAGCAGGTTACTAGCGGGGGGGCCTCTGGATACGCAGTATTTT.

This clone was seen a few times. This chain uses TRBV19 with TRBJ2-6, with D perhaps TRBD1 (6 bases). Looked up from germline, CDR1 is LNHDA and CDR2 is SQIVND (reference sequence). This CDR3 contains 15 residues. Deletions cut 5 bases from V and 4 bases from J, with 12 bases between. The CDR3 region is CASSPGQPGANVLTF. The CDR3, as DNA: TGTGCCAGTAGTCCCGGACAGCCCGGGGCCAACGTCCTGACTTTC.

For this clone: Other DNA sequences in this specimen translate into the identical CDR3. The J gene is TRBJ1-5, the V gene TRBV10-3; D gene ambiguous. The V end was cut by 3 bases, the J end by 0 bases, with 3 bases between. Germline V CDR1 and CDR2: ENHRY, SYGVKD. CDR3 length: 13 amino acids. The CDR3 sequence is CAISDNSNQPQHF. CDR3 in DNA: TGTGCCATCAGTGACAATAGCAATCAGCCCCAGCATTTT.

This chain links TRBV30 with TRBJ2-7; 7 bases are a match to TRBD1. From germline, CDR1 is GTSNPN and CDR2 SVGIG (reference sequence). CDR3 length: 12 residues. Losses at the gene ends were 6 bases for V and 2 bases for J; bases not matched to a gene: 4. The CDR3 coding sequence is TGTGCCTGCACGACAGGGACCTACGAGCAGTACTTC. It yields the protein CACTTGTYEQYF.

This chain joins TRBV5-6 and TRBJ1-1; D perhaps matches TRBD1 (5 bases). Germline CDR1 SGHDT, CDR2 YYEEEE. V lost 6 bases and J 1 base, leaving 13 bases between the germline ends. The CDR3 is 14 amino acids. CDR3 protein: CASTPIGGNTEAFF. In DNA form, the CDR3 reads TGTGCCAGCACCCCCATCGGGGGGAACACTGAAGCTTTCTTT. The whole variable domain, remainder taken from reference TRBV5-6 and TRBJ1-1, is DAGVTQSPTHLIKTRGQQVTLRCSPKSGHDTVSWYQQALGQGPQFIFQYYEEEERQRGNFPDRFSGHQFPNYSSELNVNALLLGDSALYLCASTPIGGNTEAFFGQGTRLTVV.

This chain connects TRBV2 to TRBJ1-1; weak D call: TRBD1 (6 bases). Germline assignment: CDR1 SNHLY and CDR2 FYNNEI. The CDR3 contains 15 residues. V was shortened by 8 bases and J by 1 base, with 17 bases between the two germline ends. CDR3 region: CASWTPGHQNTEAFF. CDR3 bases: TGTGCCAGCTGGACACCGGGACACCAGAACACTGAAGCTTTCTTT. The full variable domain, in which reference TRBV2 and TRBJ1-1 provide the parts outside the CDR3, is EPEVTQTPSHQVTQMGQEVILRCVPISNHLYFYWYRQILGQKVEFLVSFYNNEISEKSEIFDDQFSVERPDGSNFTLKIRSTKLEDSAMYFCASWTPGHQNTEAFFGQGTRLTVV.

The CDR3 DNA follows: TGCGCCAGCAGCCAAGACGTCAGGAATAATTCACCCCTCCACTTT. Translating gives CASSQDVRNNSPLHF. This chain links TRBV4-1 with TRBJ1-6, with no clear D. The CDR3 spans 15 residues. The ends were cut back, 0 bases at V and 5 bases at J, with 8 bases in the middle. Germline V gene data show CDR1 as MGHRA and CDR2 as YSYEKL.

This chain connects TRBV21-1 to TRBJ2-7; the table assigns TRBD1, which was not confirmed against the DNA. TRBV21-1 represents a pseudogene. The CDR3 extends over 15 amino acids. The DNA for the CDR3 is TGTGCCAGCAGCAAAGGTGACAGGGAGCTCCTCGAGCAGTACTTC. This translates into CASSKGDRELLEQYF.

The chain employs TRBV7-9 and TRBJ2-7; D uncertain. The CDR3 runs 13 residues. Germline V gene lookup returns CDR1 SEHNR and CDR2 FQNEAQ (reference sequence). Trimming pared 5 bases from V and 3 bases from J, leaving 11 bases between. CDR3 amino acids: CASSAGTDYEQYF. For the CDR3, the DNA is TGTGCCAGCAGCGCAGGTACCGACTACGAGCAGTACTTC.

CDR3 coding DNA: TGTGCCAGCACTTGGACAGGTCAGCCCCAGCATTTT. Amino acid sequence: CASTWTGQPQHF. The J gene is TRBJ1-5, the V gene TRBV6-6; 7 nucleotides agree with TRBD1. V was clipped by 7 bases and J by 6 bases; unmatched bases: 3. CDR1 MNHNY and CDR2 SVGAGI come from the germline V gene (reference sequence). This CDR3 spans 12 amino acids.

The chain couples TRBV5-1 to TRBJ2-4, with 11 bases lining up with TRBD2. CDR3 length: 17 amino acids. Germline assignment: CDR1 SGHRS and CDR2 YFSETQ. V shed 1 base, J shed 7 bases, and the junction held 10 bases outside the gene matches. The CDR3 region is CASSLWVTSGRQNIQYF. The CDR3 nucleotides read TGCGCCAGCAGCTTGTGGGTAACTAGCGGGAGACAGAACATTCAGTACTTC. Using reference TRBV5-1 and TRBJ2-4 for the parts outside the CDR3, the full variable domain is KAGVTQTPRYLIKTRGQQVTLSCSPISGHRSVSWYQQTPGQGLQFLFEYFSETQRNKGNFPGRFSGRQFSNSRSEMNVSTLELGDSALYLCASSLWVTSGRQNIQYFGAGTRLSVL.